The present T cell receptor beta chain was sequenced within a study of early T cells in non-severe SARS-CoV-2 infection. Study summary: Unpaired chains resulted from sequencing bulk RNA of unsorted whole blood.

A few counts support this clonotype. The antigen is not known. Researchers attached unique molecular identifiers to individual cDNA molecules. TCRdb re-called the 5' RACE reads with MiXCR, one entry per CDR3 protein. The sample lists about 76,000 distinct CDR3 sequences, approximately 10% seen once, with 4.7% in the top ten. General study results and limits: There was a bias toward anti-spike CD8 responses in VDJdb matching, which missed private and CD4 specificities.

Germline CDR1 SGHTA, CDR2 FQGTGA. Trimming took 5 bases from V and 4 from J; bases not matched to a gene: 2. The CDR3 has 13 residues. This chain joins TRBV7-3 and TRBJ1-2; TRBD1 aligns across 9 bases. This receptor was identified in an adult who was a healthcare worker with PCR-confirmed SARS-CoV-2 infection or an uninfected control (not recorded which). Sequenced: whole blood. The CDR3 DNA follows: TGTGCCAGCAGCCGGACAGGGGCCTATGGCTACACCTTC. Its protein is CASSRTGAYGYTF.